This passage covers 30 T cell receptor beta chains from one sample sequenced in a study of blood T cells in healthy people across ages. Through a sample-barcoded 5' primer and a J-beta primer mix, a second PCR was run for roughly 6 to 12 cycles. TCRdb fed the 5' RACE reads into MiXCR, producing one record per CDR3 protein. Counted here are about 1,800,000 distinct CDR3 sequences, roughly 27% occurring once; the ten biggest clones make up more than 6%. The sample consisted of blood. These receptors were collected from a woman between 25 and 40 years old in good health.

V gene TRBV2 combines with J gene TRBJ2-5, with D perhaps matching TRBD1 (6 bases). The V and J ends lost 4 bases and 5 bases respectively, with 14 bases between them. The germline V gene encodes CDR1 SNHLY and CDR2 FYNNEI. This CDR3 comprises 14 residues. DNA for the CDR3: TGTGCCAGCAGTGCAGACCAGGGGAGCGAGACCCAGTACTTC. Residues: CASSADQGSETQYF.

This chain connects TRBV15 to TRBJ2-1; 13 positions agree with TRBD2. Germline V gene data show CDR1 as LNHNV and CDR2 as YYDKDF (reference sequence). Trimming cost V 5 bases and J 6 bases; bases outside gene matches: 10. The CDR3 runs to 17 residues. CDR3 sequence (DNA): TGTGCCACCAGCGCCGGACTAGCGGGGGATCTGGGCAATGAGCAGTTCTTC. This encodes CATSAGLAGDLGNEQFF. Based on the CDR3 plus reference TRBV15 and TRBJ2-1, the full variable domain is DAMVIQNPRYQVTQFGKPVTLSCSQTLNHNVMYWYQQKSSQAPKLLFHYYDKDFNNEADTPDNFQSRRPNTSFCFLDIRSPGLGDTAMYLCATSAGLAGDLGNEQFFGPGTRLTVL.

This clonotype has just one count. The chain joins TRBV20-1 to TRBJ2-7; TRBD1 aligns across 8 bases. The V gene end was trimmed by 3 bases and the J gene end by 4 bases; junction bases not matched to a gene: 5. The length of the CDR3 is 13 residues. From germline, CDR1 is DFQATT and CDR2 SNEGSKA (reference sequence). Here the CDR3 reads CSARGDRWYEQYF. As DNA, the CDR3 is TGCAGTGCTAGGGGGGACAGGTGGTACGAGCAGTACTTC.

This clonotype was counted a few times. The DNA of the CDR3 is TGTGCCATCAGGGCTAGCGGGAGAATGACAGATACGCAGTATTTT. Translation: CAIRASGRMTDTQYF. The chain is built from TRBV10-3 and TRBJ2-3; 10 bases are shared with TRBD2. The CDR3 contains 15 residues. Per the germline V gene, CDR1 is ENHRY and CDR2 is SYGVKD. The V and J ends lost 6 bases and 3 bases, in that order; junction bases with no gene match: 6.

The rearrangement joins TRBV14 to TRBJ1-1, with TRBD1 as a possible D gene (6 bases). V lost 4 bases and J lost 8, with 17 bases in between. The CDR3 is 14 amino acids. The V gene's germline CDR1 is SGHDN and CDR2 FVKESK. CDR3 DNA sequence: TGTGCCAGCAGCCTCGTCGAACGGGGGACAGAAGCTTTCTTT. It codes for CASSLVERGTEAFF.

This clonotype has more than one count but fewer than ten. V gene TRBV7-9 combines with J gene TRBJ2-5, with a weak D call TRBD2 (5 bases). CDR1 and CDR2 (germline): SEHNR, FQNEAQ (reference sequence). V lost 3 bases and J lost 5, with 16 bases in between. This CDR3 is 15 amino acids long. The CDR3, as DNA: TGTGCCAGCAGCTTGTTATCACTAGGAAGGGAGACCCAGTACTTC. Encoded protein: CASSLLSLGRETQYF.

This rearrangement joins TRBV28 to TRBJ2-1, with D tentatively TRBD1 (6 bases). The CDR3 consists of 15 residues. V was pared by 7 bases and J by 5 bases, with 18 bases between. Germline V CDR1 and CDR2: MDHEN, SYDVKM. This CDR3 reads CASTTNRVRNNEQFF. Written as DNA, the CDR3 is TGTGCCAGCACCACTAACAGGGTTAGAAACAATGAGCAGTTCTTC.

The gene calls are TRBV7-9 and TRBJ2-1; D might be TRBD1 or TRBD2, each matching 6 bases. Germline CDR1 reads SEHNR; CDR2 reads FQNEAQ (reference sequence). CDR3 size: 12 residues. V was pared by 0 bases and J by 13 bases, with 10 bases between. Here the CDR3 reads CASSLARDIQFF. The CDR3 bases are TGTGCCAGCAGCTTAGCGCGGGACATCCAGTTCTTC.

This clonotype was seen more than once but under ten times. The CDR3: CASSYSAGGQTDTQYF. The CDR3 coding sequence is TGTGCCAGCAGTTACTCAGCGGGAGGTCAAACAGATACGCAGTATTTT. The chain joins TRBV6-2 or TRBV6-3 to TRBJ2-3; TRBD2 agrees at 9 bases. Unmatched junction bases numbered 4, after V lost 0 bases and J lost 3 bases. The CDR3 is 16 residues long. CDR1 and CDR2 from the germline V gene are MNHEY and SVGEGT.

As for this clonotype: This may come from a read error, since a much larger clone is one base off. This chain links TRBV20-1 with TRBJ2-4; D might be TRBD2 (6 bases). V lost 0 bases and J lost 13, with 19 bases in between. From germline, CDR1 is DFQATT and CDR2 SNEGSKA (reference sequence). The CDR3 extends over 14 amino acids. The CDR3: CSAREYGGYNEQYF. DNA for the CDR3: TGCAGTGCTAGAGAGTATGGGGGGTACAATGAGCAGTACTTC.

This CDR3 reads CSVEEGVGGSYEQYF. The CDR3 DNA follows: TGCAGCGTTGAAGAAGGGGTCGGAGGCTCCTACGAGCAGTACTTC. The J gene is TRBJ2-7, the V gene TRBV29-1; D may match TRBD1 or TRBD2 (5 bases each). Deletions cut 0 bases from V and 0 bases from J, with 12 bases between. From germline, CDR1 is SQVTM and CDR2 ANQGSEA. The CDR3 contains 15 residues.

The gene calls are TRBV12-3 or TRBV12-4 and TRBJ2-5, with 7 bases identical to TRBD1. This CDR3 spans 15 amino acids. Trimming took 6 bases from V and 2 from J; bases not matched to a gene: 9. The CDR3 DNA reads TGTGCCAGCAGCATCCAGTCAGGGGGACAAGAGACCCAGTACTTC. Protein: CASSIQSGGQETQYF.

This clonotype was picked up a small number of times. The V and J genes are TRBV5-6 and TRBJ2-5, with 10 bases lining up with TRBD1. The V and J ends lost 4 bases and 3 bases, in that order; junction bases with no gene match: 6. The CDR3 runs 15 residues. Germline CDR1 SGHDT, CDR2 YYEEEE. CDR3 amino acids: CASSGTGTGEETQYF. DNA for the CDR3: TGTGCCAGCAGCGGAACCGGGACAGGGGAAGAGACCCAGTACTTC.

This clonotype has at least ten counts. The chain joins TRBV27 to TRBJ2-3, with D possibly matching TRBD2 (6 bases). Germline assignment: CDR1 MNHEY and CDR2 SMNVEV (reference sequence). The CDR3 extends over 15 amino acids. The ends were cut back, 4 bases at V and 3 bases at J, with 14 bases in the middle. The CDR3 bases are TGTGCCAGCAGTTCCGTCGCACTAGCAACAGATACGCAGTATTTT. It translates to CASSSVALATDTQYF.

The V and J genes are TRBV2 and TRBJ2-7; no clear D. Between the trimmed V and J ends, which lost 4 bases and 5 bases, there was a span of 6 bases. From germline, CDR1 is SNHLY and CDR2 FYNNEI. The CDR3 runs to 11 residues. The CDR3: CASSVVNEQYF. The CDR3 nucleotides read TGTGCCAGCAGTGTAGTGAACGAGCAGTACTTC. Supplemented by reference TRBV2 and TRBJ2-7, the full variable domain reads EPEVTQTPSHQVTQMGQEVILRCVPISNHLYFYWYRQILGQKVEFLVSFYNNEISEKSEIFDDQFSVERPDGSNFTLKIRSTKLEDSAMYFCASSVVNEQYFGPGTRLTVT.

This clonotype was detected only a few times. The rearrangement uses TRBV6-6 and TRBJ2-3; D might be TRBD2 (6 bases). The V gene's germline CDR1 is MNHNY and CDR2 SVGAGI (reference sequence). The CDR3 consists of 16 residues. Trimming cost V 6 bases and J 6 bases, with 22 bases left between them. CDR3 in amino acids: CASRPPGTSSWDTQYF. CDR3 nucleotide sequence: TGTGCCAGCAGACCGCCCGGGACTTCCTCCTGGGATACGCAGTATTTT.

V and J are TRBV29-1 and TRBJ1-2, with 9 bases identical to TRBD1. The germline CDR1 and CDR2 sequences are SQVTM and ANQGSEA. J was trimmed by 6 bases and V by 7 bases; bases with no gene match: 6. This CDR3 region has 12 residues. CDR3 nucleotide sequence: TGCAGCGCTGGAGGGACAGGGAATGGCTACACCTTC. It translates to CSAGGTGNGYTF.

This chain links TRBV2 with TRBJ2-3; 7 bases fit TRBD2. The CDR3 is made up of 18 amino acids. V shed 6 bases and J 1 base; nucleotides not matched to a gene: 16. Germline values: CDR1 SNHLY, CDR2 FYNNEI. In nucleotides, the CDR3 is TGTGCCAGCAGCGAGACTAGCCTTCTCTCCTGGGGCACAGATACGCAGTATTTT. This gives the protein CASSETSLLSWGTDTQYF.

The J gene is TRBJ1-4, the V gene TRBV5-1, with TRBD1 identical over 10 bases. This CDR3 has 17 residues. V lost 0 bases to trimming and J lost 2 bases; unmatched junction nucleotides: 4. Germline V gene lookup returns CDR1 SGHRS and CDR2 YFSETQ. The CDR3 reads CASSLGTGGSTNEKLFF. CDR3 in DNA: TGCGCCAGCAGCTTGGGGACAGGGGGATCCACTAATGAAAAACTGTTTTTT.

The chain joins TRBV28 to TRBJ1-5, with 9 nucleotides matching TRBD1. Per the germline V gene, CDR1 is MDHEN and CDR2 is SYDVKM. CDR3 length: 15 amino acids. V shed 2 bases and J 7 bases; nucleotides not matched to a gene: 6. The CDR3 is CASSLPQGAWQPQHF. The CDR3 DNA follows: TGTGCCAGCAGTTTACCACAGGGGGCTTGGCAGCCCCAGCATTTT.

The J gene is TRBJ2-7, the V gene TRBV7-2; D remains unclear. The CDR3 has 13 residues. V was trimmed by 5 bases and J by 2 bases, leaving 10 bases between them. Germline V gene data show CDR1 as SGHTA and CDR2 as FQGNSA. CDR3 sequence: CASSPEPAYEQYF. The CDR3 DNA reads TGTGCCAGCAGCCCCGAGCCCGCCTACGAGCAGTACTTC.

The V gene is TRBV5-1, the J gene TRBJ2-1, with TRBD2 identical over 12 bases. Germline CDR1 reads SGHRS; CDR2 reads YFSETQ. Unmatched junction bases numbered 8, after V lost 3 bases and J lost 7 bases. The CDR3 has 16 amino acids. CDR3 nucleotide sequence: TGCGCCAGCAGCTCCGGACTAGCGGGGCGTGGGAATGAGCAGTTCTTC. The encoded protein is CASSSGLAGRGNEQFF.

The chain recombines TRBV7-2 with TRBJ2-1, with 7 bases identical to TRBD2. The DNA end favors TRBJ2-7, so the J call may be wrong. The CDR3 totals 16 residues. From germline, CDR1 is SGHTA and CDR2 FQGNSA. As DNA, the CDR3 is TGTGCCAGCAGCCCTCCCGGGGTAGCGGGTAACAATGAGCAGTACTTC. This codes for CASSPPGVAGNNEQYF.

The sample holds a few counts of this clonotype. V gene TRBV5-1 combines with J gene TRBJ2-1; no firm D call. V gave up 4 bases and J gave up 0 bases, with 11 bases separating them. This CDR3 spans 15 amino acids. Germline CDR1 and CDR2: SGHRS and YFSETQ. This CDR3 is CASSPAAYSYNEQFF. CDR3 DNA sequence: TGCGCCAGCAGCCCGGCGGCTTACTCCTACAATGAGCAGTTCTTC.

The chain recombines TRBV4-2 with TRBJ2-7, with a weak D call TRBD1 (6 bases). This CDR3 spans 15 amino acids. Germline loops: CDR1 LGHNA, CDR2 YNFKEQ. V gave up 0 bases and J gave up 1 base, with 10 bases separating them. The CDR3 reads CASSQEYTGSYEQYF. The CDR3 coding sequence is TGTGCCAGCAGCCAAGAGTATACAGGGTCCTACGAGCAGTACTTC.

With regard to this clonotype: Compared with germline, one end of the junction differs, possibly owing to a read error. The rearrangement links TRBV5-1 to TRBJ1-2; no definite D call. In germline, CDR1 is SGHRS, CDR2 YFSETQ. This CDR3 comprises 11 residues. The CDR3 DNA is TGCGCCAACAGCTCTGATCGTGGCTACACCTTC. Encoded protein: CANSSDRGYTF.

V is TRBV12-3 or TRBV12-4 and J is TRBJ1-3; D call uncertain. V was clipped by 5 bases and J by 2 bases, with 7 bases between them. The CDR3 covers 13 residues. CDR3 sequence: CASSPNTGNTIYF. CDR3 nucleotide sequence: TGTGCCAGCAGTCCCAACACTGGAAACACCATATATTTT.

As to this clonotype: This may be a read error, as it is one base from a much larger clone. V is TRBV11-2 and J is TRBJ2-7; maybe TRBD1 (5 bases). CDR3 length equals 16 residues. Per the germline V gene, CDR1 is SGHAT and CDR2 is FQNNGV. CDR3 sequence reads: CTSSLSLGHNSYEQYF. CDR3 coding DNA: TGTACCAGCAGCCTCTCCCTTGGACACAACTCCTACGAGCAGTACTTC.

With regard to this clonotype: One end of the junction varies from germline; a read error may be responsible. The V and J genes are TRBV20-1 and TRBJ2-1; D is undetermined. The CDR3 length is 8 residues. Germline V gives CDR1 DFQATT, CDR2 SNEGSKA (reference sequence). CDR3 region: CSANGQFF. The CDR3 nucleotides are TGCAGTGCGAATGGGCAGTTCTTC.

The chain combines TRBV12-3 or TRBV12-4 with TRBJ2-4, with TRBD1 identical over 7 bases. The end of the DNA aligns better with TRBJ2-7, so the J call may be wrong. This CDR3 contains 15 residues. CDR3 DNA: TGTGCCAGCAGCTGGGGCAGGGGGTATCCCTACGAGCAGTACTTC. It is translated as CASSWGRGYPYEQYF.